These 10 T cell receptor beta chains originate from one sample sequenced in a study of blood T cells in healthy people across ages. Combining a sample-barcoded 5' primer with a J-beta primer mix, a second PCR ran for about 6 to 11 cycles. TCRdb re-called the 5' RACE reads with MiXCR, one entry per CDR3 protein. The sample contains hundreds of thousands of distinct CDR3 sequences, approximately 53% of which appear only once. The sequenced sample consisted of blood. The receptors here all came from a man in his forties in good health.

The chain is built from TRBV7-2 and TRBJ1-2, with D maybe TRBD1 (5 bases). The CDR3 has 14 residues. The ends were cut back, 0 bases at V and 6 bases at J, with 11 bases in the middle. Germline values: CDR1 SGHTA, CDR2 FQGNSA. Written as DNA, the CDR3 is TGTGCCAGCAGCTTAGCGCTGGGGGGGGATGGCTACACCTTC. Its protein is CASSLALGGDGYTF.

The table lists this clonotype with a few counts. The rearrangement joins TRBV7-2 to TRBJ2-5; D gene ambiguous. The length of the CDR3 is 12 residues. The germline CDR1 and CDR2 sequences are SGHTA and FQGNSA. V lost 2 bases and J 13 bases, leaving 14 bases between the germline ends. In DNA, the CDR3 is TGTGCCAGCAGCTTATTAGGCGTTTCTCTGTACTTC. Protein product: CASSLLGVSLYF.

This chain joins TRBV18 and TRBJ2-3, with no clear D. This CDR3 has 15 amino acids. Germline CDR1 is KGHSH and CDR2 is LQKENI. V was shortened by 4 bases and J by 4 bases, with 15 bases between the two germline ends. DNA for the CDR3: TGTGCCAGCTCACTAGGGTCTACGGCGGCAGATACGCAGTATTTT. This encodes CASSLGSTAADTQYF. Full variable domain (rest looked up from reference TRBV18 and TRBJ2-3): NAGVMQNPRHLVRRRGQEARLRCSPMKGHSHVYWYRQLPEEGLKFMVYLQKENIIDESGMPKERFSAEFPKEGPSILRIQQVVRGDSAAYFCASSLGSTAADTQYFGPGTRLTVL.

This chain joins TRBV28 and TRBJ2-3; unclear D gene. The CDR3 extends over 13 amino acids. The ends were cut back, 6 bases at V and 6 bases at J, with 13 bases in the middle. The germline V gene encodes CDR1 MDHEN and CDR2 SYDVKM. The CDR3 sequence is CASSTSRRDTQYF. The DNA for the CDR3 is TGTGCCAGCAGCACAAGCCGAAGGGATACGCAGTATTTT.

The chain couples TRBV7-8 to TRBJ2-1; perhaps TRBD1 as D (6 bases). Deletions cut 5 bases from V and 2 bases from J, with 13 bases between. Germline V lookup: CDR1 SGHVS, CDR2 FQNEAQ. The CDR3 covers 15 residues. DNA for the CDR3: TGTGCCAGCAGCCCTCCGGGACACCCCTACAATGAGCAGTTCTTC. Translated, it gives CASSPPGHPYNEQFF.

This clonotype was observed a few times. This chain uses TRBV20-1 with TRBJ2-7; a possible D gene is TRBD1 (5 bases). The DNA end lines up better with TRBJ2-5; the J call may be wrong. Germline V CDR1 and CDR2: DFQATT, SNEGSKA (reference sequence). The CDR3 length is 12 residues. The DNA of the CDR3 is TGCAGTGCCCCCAGGGCGATGGGGACCCAGTACTTC. Translated, it gives CSAPRAMGTQYF.

This sequence joins TRBV20-1 and TRBJ2-1; TRBD1 aligns across 7 bases. Germline trimming cut 3 bases from V and 4 bases from J; bases unmatched to any gene: 9. CDR1 and CDR2 (germline): DFQATT, SNEGSKA (reference sequence). The CDR3 contains 15 residues. DNA for the CDR3: TGCAGTGCTAGGGCAGGACAGGACACATACAATGAGCAGTTCTTC. Translating gives CSARAGQDTYNEQFF.

This clonotype was detected a few times. The rearrangement uses TRBV27 and TRBJ2-3; no definite D call. The CDR3 totals 17 residues. Germline CDR1 and CDR2: MNHEY and SMNVEV (reference sequence). Deletions cut 0 bases from V and 4 bases from J, with 17 bases between. The CDR3 region has the DNA TGTGCCAGCAGTTTATCGAATACAGCCCTCAGAGCAGATACGCAGTATTTT. Its translation is CASSLSNTALRADTQYF.

This clonotype appeared a single time. The V call is TRBV6-5, the J call TRBJ2-1, with D possibly matching TRBD2 (6 bases). CDR1 MNHEY and CDR2 SVGAGI come from the germline V gene. V was shortened by 2 bases and J by 5 bases, with 13 bases between the two germline ends. The CDR3 is 15 amino acids. This CDR3 reads CASSYGGFVNNEQFF. The CDR3, as DNA: TGTGCCAGCAGTTACGGGGGGTTCGTGAACAATGAGCAGTTCTTC.

The J gene is TRBJ1-6, the V gene TRBV6-1, with unresolved D. Trimming cost V 6 bases and J 8 bases, with 14 bases left between them. This CDR3 comprises 14 residues. Germline lookup yields CDR1 MNHNS and CDR2 SASEGT. CDR3 loop: CASSPTRTYSPLHF. The CDR3 DNA follows: TGTGCCAGCAGCCCGACACGTACCTATTCACCCCTCCACTTT.